The 7 T cell receptor beta chains in this list originate from one sample, sequenced in a study of radiotherapy plus CTLA-4 blockade in lung cancer. Produced via immunoSEQ multiplex PCR; TCRdb's table is partial and in-frame only. Of fewer than 90,000 clones in the sample, around 83% were seen once. The sample in question was peripheral blood, obtained from a patient treated with radiotherapy plus ipilimumab. The receptors were gathered from a human donor with non-small cell lung cancer who had stable disease on radiotherapy plus ipilimumab.

The chain couples TRBV19 to TRBJ2-2, with 11 bases lining up with TRBD1. This CDR3 comprises 15 residues. J gave up 5 bases and V 3 bases, and 2 bases lay outside the gene matches. Germline V CDR1 and CDR2: LNHDA, SQIVND (reference sequence). CDR3 DNA: TGTGCCAGTAGTATTTGGGACAGGGGGACCGGGGAGCTGTTTTTT. It encodes CASSIWDRGTGELFF.

The chain links TRBV6-4 to TRBJ1-1, with 8 bases fitting TRBD1. The CDR3 has 21 amino acids. With V trimmed by 2 bases and J by 4 bases, 24 bases remained unmatched. Germline lookup yields CDR1 MRHNA and CDR2 SNTAGT. In nucleotides, the CDR3 is TGTGCCAGCAGTGACCGCGGAACTATAGCCCCAGGGGGCGCGAGGGGCACTGAAGCTTTCTTT. It encodes CASSDRGTIAPGGARGTEAFF.

The genes are TRBV6-1 and TRBJ1-6; no definite D call. The CDR3 length is 14 residues. The germline V and J ends were trimmed by 3 bases and 7 bases, with 10 bases remaining between them. Germline CDR1 and CDR2: MNHNS and SASEGT. The DNA of the CDR3 is TGTGCCAGCAGTGATGTTGGTTGGAATTCACCCCTCCACTTT. This encodes CASSDVGWNSPLHF.

The chain carries TRBV5-1 and TRBJ1-1, with 7 bases fitting TRBD1. CDR3 length: 14 residues. V lost 3 bases and J lost 3; bases outside the gene matches: 5. Germline-derived CDR1 and CDR2 are SGHRS and YFSETQ. The CDR3 region is CASSSRGDHTEAFF. The CDR3 DNA follows: TGCGCCAGCAGCTCCAGGGGGGACCACACTGAAGCTTTCTTT.

This CDR3 is CAWTVGTGGPTGELFF. The CDR3 DNA follows: TGTGCCTGGACCGTTGGGACAGGAGGTCCCACCGGGGAGCTGTTTTTT. This chain joins TRBV30 and TRBJ2-2; the match to TRBD1 covers 8 bases. V shed 4 bases, J shed 4 bases, and the junction held 11 bases outside the gene matches. Germline lookup yields CDR1 GTSNPN and CDR2 SVGIG (reference sequence). The CDR3 extends over 16 amino acids.

V gene TRBV6-5 combines with J gene TRBJ2-1; D is ambiguous. Trimming removed 2 bases from V and 2 bases from J, with 10 bases in between. CDR1 and CDR2 from the germline V gene are MNHEY and SVGAGI. The CDR3 has 15 residues. In nucleotides, the CDR3 is TGTGCCAGCAGTTACAGGAGTTCTACCTACAATGAGCAGTTCTTC. This encodes CASSYRSSTYNEQFF.

This chain joins TRBV7-2 and TRBJ2-1, with TRBD2 matching 15 bases. The germline V gene encodes CDR1 SGHTA and CDR2 FQGNSA. The CDR3 has 17 amino acids. V dropped 5 bases and J dropped 2; count of bases not matched to a gene: 4. This CDR3 reads CASSRGLAGGTYNEQFF. As DNA, the CDR3 is TGTGCCAGCAGCCGGGGACTAGCGGGGGGCACCTACAATGAGCAGTTCTTC.